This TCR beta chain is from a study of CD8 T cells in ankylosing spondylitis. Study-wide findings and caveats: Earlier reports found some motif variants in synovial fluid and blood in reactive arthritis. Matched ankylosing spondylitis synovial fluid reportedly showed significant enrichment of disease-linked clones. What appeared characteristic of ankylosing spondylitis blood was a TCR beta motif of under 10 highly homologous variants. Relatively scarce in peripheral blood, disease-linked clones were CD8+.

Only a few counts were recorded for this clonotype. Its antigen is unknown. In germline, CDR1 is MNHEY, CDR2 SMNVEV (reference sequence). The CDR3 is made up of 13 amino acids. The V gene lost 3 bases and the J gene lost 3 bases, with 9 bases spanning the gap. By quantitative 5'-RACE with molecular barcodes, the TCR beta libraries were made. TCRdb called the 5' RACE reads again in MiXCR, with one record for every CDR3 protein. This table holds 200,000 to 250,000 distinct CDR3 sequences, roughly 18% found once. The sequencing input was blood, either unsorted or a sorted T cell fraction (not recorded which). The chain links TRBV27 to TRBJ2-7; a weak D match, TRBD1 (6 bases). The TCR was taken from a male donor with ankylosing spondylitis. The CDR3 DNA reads TGTGCCAGCAGTTTCGCACAGGGCTACGAGCAGTACTTC. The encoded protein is CASSFAQGYEQYF.